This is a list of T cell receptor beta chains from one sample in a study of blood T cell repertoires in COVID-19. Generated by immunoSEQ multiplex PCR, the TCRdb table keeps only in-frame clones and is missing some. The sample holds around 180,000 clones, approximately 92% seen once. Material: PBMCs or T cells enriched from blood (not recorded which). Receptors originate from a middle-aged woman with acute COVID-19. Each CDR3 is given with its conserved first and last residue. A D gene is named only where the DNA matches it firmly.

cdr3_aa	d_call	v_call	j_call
CASSRGQVEGSPLHF	TRBD1	TRBV18	TRBJ1-6
CASSPFRTGSDEQFF	TRBD1	TRBV4-1	TRBJ2-1
CASSLGRRGPQDEAFF	.	TRBV11-2	TRBJ1-1
CASSPSLNQPQHF	.	TRBV5-1	TRBJ1-5
CASTTQRGIRNTIYF	.	TRBV6-5	TRBJ1-3
CASSFAGGFYEQYF	TRBD2	TRBV27	TRBJ2-7
CASSPDRQTQYF	TRBD1	TRBV7-2	TRBJ2-5
CASSHRTSTGADTQYF	.	TRBV5-8	TRBJ2-3
CASSRQGASNYGYTF	TRBD1	TRBV11-2	TRBJ1-2
CASSQDFASGGASEQFF	TRBD2	TRBV3-1/TRBV3-2	TRBJ2-1
CSASAREVTDTQYF	TRBD2	TRBV20-1	TRBJ2-3
CASSSLIGTNEKLFF	.	TRBV5-1	TRBJ1-4
CASSALDSSGNTIYF	.	TRBV2	TRBJ1-3
CASTAGGMSGANVLTF	.	TRBV5-1	TRBJ2-6
CASIPGGRSDGYTF	.	TRBV28	TRBJ1-2
CASRTLDRPITEAFF	.	TRBV28	TRBJ1-1
CASSARTGVPYEQYF	TRBD1	TRBV19	TRBJ2-7
CASSPSGQYQETQYF	.	TRBV5-4	TRBJ2-5
CASSESGTGNVNTEAFF	TRBD1	TRBV10-2	TRBJ1-1
CASSQESAYEQYF	.	TRBV3-1/TRBV3-2	TRBJ2-7
CASSQEWGHNNYGYTF	.	TRBV4-1	TRBJ1-2
CASSLVEIAGKETQYF	TRBD2	TRBV7-9	TRBJ2-5
CSVDDMLQGDYGYTF	TRBD1	TRBV29-1	TRBJ1-2
CASSQDSQGQETQYF	.	TRBV4-2	TRBJ2-5
CASSISGGWGQETQYF	TRBD2	TRBV5-4	TRBJ2-5